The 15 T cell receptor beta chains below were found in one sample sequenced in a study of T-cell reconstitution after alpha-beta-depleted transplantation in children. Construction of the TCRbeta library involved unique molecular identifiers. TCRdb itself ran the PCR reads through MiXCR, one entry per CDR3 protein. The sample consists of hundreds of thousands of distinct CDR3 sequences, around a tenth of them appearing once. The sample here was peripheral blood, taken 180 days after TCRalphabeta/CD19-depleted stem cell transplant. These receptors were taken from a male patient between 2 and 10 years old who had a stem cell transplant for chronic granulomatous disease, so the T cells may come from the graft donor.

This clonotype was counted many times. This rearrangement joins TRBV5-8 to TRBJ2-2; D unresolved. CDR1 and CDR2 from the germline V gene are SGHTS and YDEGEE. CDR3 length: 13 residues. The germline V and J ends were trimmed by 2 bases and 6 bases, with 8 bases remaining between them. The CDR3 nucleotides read TGTGCCAGCAGCTTCCTTGGGGCCGGGGAGCTGTTTTTT. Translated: CASSFLGAGELFF.

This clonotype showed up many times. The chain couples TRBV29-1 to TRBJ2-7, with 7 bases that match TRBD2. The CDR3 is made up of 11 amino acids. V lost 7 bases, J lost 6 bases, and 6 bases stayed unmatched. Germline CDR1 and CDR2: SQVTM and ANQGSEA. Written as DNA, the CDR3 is TGCAGCGCCAAAGGACTAGGCGAGCAGTACTTC. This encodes CSAKGLGEQYF.

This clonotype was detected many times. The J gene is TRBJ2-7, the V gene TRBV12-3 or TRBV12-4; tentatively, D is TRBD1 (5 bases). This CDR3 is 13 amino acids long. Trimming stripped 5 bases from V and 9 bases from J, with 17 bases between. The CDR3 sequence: CASSLLTVHGQYF. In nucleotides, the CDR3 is TGTGCCAGCAGTCTCCTGACAGTACACGGGCAGTACTTC.

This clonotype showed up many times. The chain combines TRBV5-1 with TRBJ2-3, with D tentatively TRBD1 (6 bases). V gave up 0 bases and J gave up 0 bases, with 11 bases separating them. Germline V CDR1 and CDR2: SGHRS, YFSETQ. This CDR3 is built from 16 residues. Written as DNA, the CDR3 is TGCGCCAGCAGCTTGGCCGCAGGGGCTAGCACAGATACGCAGTATTTT. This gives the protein CASSLAAGASTDTQYF.

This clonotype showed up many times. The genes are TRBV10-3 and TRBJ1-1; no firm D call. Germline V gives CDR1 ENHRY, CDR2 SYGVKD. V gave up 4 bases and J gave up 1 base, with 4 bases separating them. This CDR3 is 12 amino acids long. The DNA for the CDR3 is TGTGCCATCAGTGGAGGGAACACTGAAGCTTTCTTT. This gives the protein CAISGGNTEAFF.

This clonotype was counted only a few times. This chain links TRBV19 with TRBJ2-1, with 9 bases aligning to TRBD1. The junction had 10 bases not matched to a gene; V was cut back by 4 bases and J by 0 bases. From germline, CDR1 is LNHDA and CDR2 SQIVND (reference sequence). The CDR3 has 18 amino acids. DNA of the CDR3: TGTGCCAGTAGTACCCGGGACAGGGTTGGACGCTCCTACAATGAGCAGTTCTTC. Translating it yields CASSTRDRVGRSYNEQFF.

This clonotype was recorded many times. The CDR3 protein is CATSRDAYEQFF. The CDR3 region has the DNA TGTGCCACCAGCAGAGACGCATATGAGCAGTTCTTC. The chain joins TRBV15 to TRBJ2-1; D gene unclear. This CDR3 spans 12 amino acids. Trimming shortened V by 0 bases and J by 8 bases, and 5 bases separated the two germline ends. Germline values: CDR1 LNHNV, CDR2 YYDKDF (reference sequence). The variable domain in full, with the rest retrieved from reference TRBV15 and TRBJ2-1, is DAMVIQNPRYQVTQFGKPVTLSCSQTLNHNVMYWYQQKSSQAPKLLFHYYDKDFNNEADTPDNFQSRRPNTSFCFLDIRSPGLGDTAMYLCATSRDAYEQFFGPGTRLTVL.

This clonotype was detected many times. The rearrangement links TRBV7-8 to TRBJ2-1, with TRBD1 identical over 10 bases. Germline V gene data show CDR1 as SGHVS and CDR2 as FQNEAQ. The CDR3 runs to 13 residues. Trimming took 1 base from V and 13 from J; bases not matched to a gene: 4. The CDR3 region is CASSLGGTGEQFF. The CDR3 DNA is TGTGCCAGCAGCTTAGGTGGGACAGGGGAACAGTTCTTC.

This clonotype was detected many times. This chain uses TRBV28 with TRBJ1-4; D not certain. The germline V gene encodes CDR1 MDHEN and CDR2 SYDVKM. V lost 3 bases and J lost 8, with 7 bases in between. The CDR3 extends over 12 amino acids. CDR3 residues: CASSLGFEKLFF. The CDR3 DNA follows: TGTGCCAGCAGTTTGGGGTTCGAAAAACTGTTTTTT.

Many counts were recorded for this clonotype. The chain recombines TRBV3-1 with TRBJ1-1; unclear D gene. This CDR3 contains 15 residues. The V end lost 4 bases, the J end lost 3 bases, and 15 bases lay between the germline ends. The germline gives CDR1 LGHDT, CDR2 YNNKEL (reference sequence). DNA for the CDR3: TGTGCCAGCAGCCCACCTCATCCGGGTTACACTGAAGCTTTCTTT. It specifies CASSPPHPGYTEAFF.

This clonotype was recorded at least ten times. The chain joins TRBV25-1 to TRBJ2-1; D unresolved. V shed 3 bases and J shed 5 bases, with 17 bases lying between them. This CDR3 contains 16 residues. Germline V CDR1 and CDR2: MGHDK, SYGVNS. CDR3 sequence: CASSDALGWVNNEQFF. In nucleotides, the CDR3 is TGTGCCAGCAGTGACGCCCTTGGGTGGGTAAACAATGAGCAGTTCTTC.

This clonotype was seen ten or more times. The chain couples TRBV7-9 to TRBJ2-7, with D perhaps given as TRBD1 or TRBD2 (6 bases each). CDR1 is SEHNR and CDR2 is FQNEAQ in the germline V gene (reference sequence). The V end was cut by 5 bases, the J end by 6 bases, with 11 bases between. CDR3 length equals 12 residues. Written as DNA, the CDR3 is TGTGCCAGCAGCCGGGGGCAGCCCGAGCAGTACTTC. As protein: CASSRGQPEQYF.

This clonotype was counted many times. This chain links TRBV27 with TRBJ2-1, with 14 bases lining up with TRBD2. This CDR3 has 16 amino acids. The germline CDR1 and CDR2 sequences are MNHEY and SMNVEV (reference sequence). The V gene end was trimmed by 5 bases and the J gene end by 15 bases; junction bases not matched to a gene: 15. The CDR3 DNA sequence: TGTGCCAGCAGTACGGGACTAGCGGGAGCGGGTCGACTTCGGTTCTTC. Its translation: CASSTGLAGAGRLRFF.

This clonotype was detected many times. The CDR3 DNA reads as TGTGCCAGCAGTCGCAGAAACCTTGAGCAGTTCTTC. The encoded protein is CASSRRNLEQFF. This chain uses TRBV6-2 or TRBV6-3 with TRBJ2-1, with no clear D. CDR3 length equals 12 residues. V lost 5 bases to trimming and J lost 9 bases, with 11 bases between them. Germline loops: CDR1 MNHEY, CDR2 SVGEGT.

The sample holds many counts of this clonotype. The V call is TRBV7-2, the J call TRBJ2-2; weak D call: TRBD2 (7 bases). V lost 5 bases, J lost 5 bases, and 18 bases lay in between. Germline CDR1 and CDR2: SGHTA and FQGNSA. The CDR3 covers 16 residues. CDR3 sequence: CASSIVRRGPTGELFF. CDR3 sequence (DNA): TGTGCCAGCAGCATAGTTCGGCGGGGGCCTACCGGGGAGCTGTTTTTT.